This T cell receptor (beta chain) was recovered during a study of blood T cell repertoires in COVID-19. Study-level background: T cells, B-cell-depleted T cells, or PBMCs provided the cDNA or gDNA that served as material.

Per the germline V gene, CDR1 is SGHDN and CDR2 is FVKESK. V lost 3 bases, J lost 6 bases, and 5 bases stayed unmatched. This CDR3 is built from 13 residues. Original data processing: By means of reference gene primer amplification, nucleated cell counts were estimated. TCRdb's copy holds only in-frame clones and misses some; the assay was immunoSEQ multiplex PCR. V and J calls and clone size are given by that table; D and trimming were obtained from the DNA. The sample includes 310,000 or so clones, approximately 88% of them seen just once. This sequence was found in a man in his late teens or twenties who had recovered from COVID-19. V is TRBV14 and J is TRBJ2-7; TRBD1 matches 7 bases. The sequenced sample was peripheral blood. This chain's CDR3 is CASSQNRGSEQYF. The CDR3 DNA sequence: TGTGCCAGCAGCCAGAACAGGGGCTCCGAGCAGTACTTC.